The T cell receptor (beta chain) described here comes from a study of blood T cell repertoires in COVID-19. For the study at large: Some COVID-19 samples were acute and others convalescent; all came from the United States, Italy and Spain. PBMCs, B-cell-depleted T cells, or T cells provided the cDNA or gDNA that made up the material.

V gave up 0 bases and J gave up 3 bases, with 7 bases separating them. Looked up from germline, CDR1 is SGDLS and CDR2 is YYNGEE. The CDR3 contains 13 residues. All recovered Cohort 3 donors got two negative PCRs, got clearance, or saw symptom resolution. Profiling relied on immunoSEQ multiplex PCR, and the TCRdb table lists in-frame clones only, not all of them. The sample contains around 240,000 clones, about 84% of which appear only once. This chain links TRBV9 with TRBJ2-7, with D hard to call. Sequences were obtained from PBMCs or T cells enriched from blood (not recorded which). The TCR originated in a woman aged 50 to 60 who had recovered from COVID-19. CDR3: CASSVGAGYEQYF. CDR3 sequence (DNA): TGTGCCAGCAGCGTAGGAGCCGGCTACGAGCAGTACTTC.